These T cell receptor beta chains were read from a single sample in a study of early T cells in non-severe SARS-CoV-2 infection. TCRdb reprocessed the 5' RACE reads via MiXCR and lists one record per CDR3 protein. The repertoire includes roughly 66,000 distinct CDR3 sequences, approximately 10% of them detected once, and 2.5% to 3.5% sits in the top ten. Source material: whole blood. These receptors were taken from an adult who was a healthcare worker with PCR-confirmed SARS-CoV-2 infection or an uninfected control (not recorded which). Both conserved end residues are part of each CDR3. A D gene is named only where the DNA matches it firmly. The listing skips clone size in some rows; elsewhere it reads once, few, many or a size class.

cdr3_nt: TGCGCCAGCAGCCAAGACAGGCCTCATAGGACCGGGGAGCTGTTTTTT; cdr3_aa: CASSQDRPHRTGELFF; j_call: TRBJ2-2; v_call: TRBV4-1; d_call: NA; clone_size: NA
cdr3_nt: TGTGCCAGCAGTCCCGGGACAGACTACAATGAGCAGTTCTTC; cdr3_aa: CASSPGTDYNEQFF; j_call: TRBJ2-1; v_call: TRBV5-6; d_call: TRBD1; clone_size: many
cdr3_nt: TGTGCCAGCAGTTTCAGAGGGGGCGGGGCCACTGAAGCTTTCTTT; cdr3_aa: CASSFRGGGATEAFF; j_call: TRBJ1-1; v_call: TRBV12-3/TRBV12-4; d_call: TRBD1; clone_size: many
cdr3_nt: TGCAGTGCTAGAGATTGGGGATTTGGGTACGAGCAGTACTTC; cdr3_aa: CSARDWGFGYEQYF; j_call: TRBJ2-7; v_call: TRBV20-1; d_call: NA; clone_size: many
cdr3_nt: TGCAGCGTTACGGCCGGGGCCAACGTCCTGACTTTC; cdr3_aa: CSVTAGANVLTF; j_call: TRBJ2-6; v_call: TRBV29-1; d_call: NA; clone_size: many
cdr3_nt: TGCAGTGCCCCCGGGGGTAGCGGGGGATCGAACACCGGGGAGCTGTTTTTT; cdr3_aa: CSAPGGSGGSNTGELFF; j_call: TRBJ2-2; v_call: TRBV20-1; d_call: TRBD2; clone_size: many
cdr3_nt: TGTGCCAGCAGCCTTGGAGCGGGAACGTACTTC; cdr3_aa: CASSLGAGTYF; j_call: TRBJ2-4; v_call: TRBV2; d_call: TRBD2; clone_size: NA
cdr3_nt: TGTGCCAGCAGCCGGACAGTGAATAATTCACCCCTCCACTTT; cdr3_aa: CASSRTVNNSPLHF; j_call: TRBJ1-6; v_call: TRBV7-2; d_call: NA; clone_size: NA
cdr3_nt: TGCAGTGCAAAGACAGGGGGAGACTACGAGCAGTACTTC; cdr3_aa: CSAKTGGDYEQYF; j_call: TRBJ2-7; v_call: TRBV20-1; d_call: TRBD1; clone_size: NA
cdr3_nt: TGTGCCAGTGGGATACAGTTACAAGAGACCCAGTACTTC; cdr3_aa: CASGIQLQETQYF; j_call: TRBJ2-5; v_call: TRBV11-2; d_call: NA; clone_size: NA
cdr3_nt: TGCGCCAGCAGCTTGGAACCGACTAGTGCCACCGGGGAGCTGTTTTTT; cdr3_aa: CASSLEPTSATGELFF; j_call: TRBJ2-2; v_call: TRBV5-1; d_call: NA; clone_size: NA
cdr3_nt: TGCAGCGTTGAAGATCGGGGCCTCTCTGGAAACACCATATATTTT; cdr3_aa: CSVEDRGLSGNTIYF; j_call: TRBJ1-3; v_call: TRBV29-1; d_call: NA; clone_size: few
cdr3_nt: TGTGCCAGCAGTTTTAGTGGGGGAGCCTACAATGAGCAGTTCTTC; cdr3_aa: CASSFSGGAYNEQFF; j_call: TRBJ2-1; v_call: TRBV27; d_call: NA; clone_size: many
cdr3_nt: TGTGCCAGTAGTAACCGAGGGCGAGATGAAAAACTGTTTTTT; cdr3_aa: CASSNRGRDEKLFF; j_call: TRBJ1-4; v_call: TRBV19; d_call: NA; clone_size: many
cdr3_nt: TGTGCCACCAGCAGAGATATCGCGGGTAGGGACACCGGGGAGCTGTTTTTT; cdr3_aa: CATSRDIAGRDTGELFF; j_call: TRBJ2-2; v_call: TRBV15; d_call: NA; clone_size: few
cdr3_nt: TGCAGCGTTCCCCAAGCGGGCCAAGAGACCCAGTACTTC; cdr3_aa: CSVPQAGQETQYF; j_call: TRBJ2-5; v_call: TRBV29-1; d_call: NA; clone_size: many
cdr3_nt: TGTGCCACCGGGCGGGGGACAGGGAGAGATACGCAGTATTTT; cdr3_aa: CATGRGTGRDTQYF; j_call: TRBJ2-3; v_call: TRBV3-1; d_call: TRBD1; clone_size: NA
cdr3_nt: TGTGCCAGCTCACCACAAGTCGGCCAGGGGCTCACAGATACGCAGTATTTT; cdr3_aa: CASSPQVGQGLTDTQYF; j_call: TRBJ2-3; v_call: TRBV18; d_call: NA; clone_size: few
cdr3_nt: TGCAGTGCCCTCTTTCCTAGCGGGAGTTGGAATGAGCAGTTCTTC; cdr3_aa: CSALFPSGSWNEQFF; j_call: TRBJ2-1; v_call: TRBV20-1; d_call: TRBD2; clone_size: many
cdr3_nt: TGCAGCGTTGAACAGGCCCGGAACACTGAAGCTTTCTTT; cdr3_aa: CSVEQARNTEAFF; j_call: TRBJ1-1; v_call: TRBV29-1; d_call: NA; clone_size: many
cdr3_nt: TGCGCCAGCAGCCAAAAGGTCTACAATGAGCAGTTCTTC; cdr3_aa: CASSQKVYNEQFF; j_call: TRBJ2-1; v_call: TRBV4-3; d_call: NA; clone_size: few
cdr3_nt: TGTGCCAGCAGTTTGACCGGGACAGGGCCCTACGAGCAGTACTTC; cdr3_aa: CASSLTGTGPYEQYF; j_call: TRBJ2-7; v_call: TRBV28; d_call: TRBD1; clone_size: NA
cdr3_nt: TGTGCCAGCAGCTTAGAAGCGGGAGCCCACAATGAGCAGTTCTTC; cdr3_aa: CASSLEAGAHNEQFF; j_call: TRBJ2-1; v_call: TRBV7-6; d_call: TRBD2; clone_size: NA
cdr3_nt: TGTGCCAGCAGCCAAGGAGGGACAGGGCGGTGGGTCACTGAAGCTTTCTTT; cdr3_aa: CASSQGGTGRWVTEAFF; j_call: TRBJ1-1; v_call: TRBV14; d_call: TRBD1; clone_size: NA
cdr3_nt: TGCAGTGCTATGGGACAGCCCGGGGAGCTGTTTTTT; cdr3_aa: CSAMGQPGELFF; j_call: TRBJ2-2; v_call: TRBV20-1; d_call: TRBD1; clone_size: few
cdr3_nt: TGTGCCAGCAGTGAAATCCCGTCCGGCCAGGGTGATAATTCACCCCTCCACTTT; cdr3_aa: CASSEIPSGQGDNSPLHF; j_call: TRBJ1-6; v_call: TRBV6-1; d_call: NA; clone_size: many
cdr3_nt: TGTGCCAGCAGTTATTTAGCGGGAGGGGTTGATGACAATGAGCAGTTCTTC; cdr3_aa: CASSYLAGGVDDNEQFF; j_call: TRBJ2-1; v_call: TRBV6-2/TRBV6-3; d_call: TRBD2; clone_size: few
cdr3_nt: TGCGCCAGCAGCCATGCCAAACCGAGCGGGACGACCTACGAGCAGTACTTC; cdr3_aa: CASSHAKPSGTTYEQYF; j_call: TRBJ2-7; v_call: TRBV4-3; d_call: TRBD2; clone_size: few
cdr3_nt: TGTGCCACCAGCAGAGATAGGGCAGGGCGGCAAGAGACCCAGTACTTC; cdr3_aa: CATSRDRAGRQETQYF; j_call: TRBJ2-5; v_call: TRBV15; d_call: NA; clone_size: many
cdr3_nt: TGCAGCGTTCTGCAGGGGATCGGGCATGAAAAACTGTTTTTT; cdr3_aa: CSVLQGIGHEKLFF; j_call: TRBJ1-4; v_call: TRBV29-1; d_call: NA; clone_size: many
cdr3_nt: TGTGCCAGCAGTTACTCTCACAGGGATCCCTCCTACGAGCAGTACTTC; cdr3_aa: CASSYSHRDPSYEQYF; j_call: TRBJ2-7; v_call: TRBV6-5; d_call: NA; clone_size: once
cdr3_nt: TGCAGTGCTAGAGTTCCCCGCGATCGCACAGATACGCAGTATTTT; cdr3_aa: CSARVPRDRTDTQYF; j_call: TRBJ2-3; v_call: TRBV20-1; d_call: NA; clone_size: NA
cdr3_nt: TGTGCCAGCAGCAAAGACTTTAGGACTAGCGGAAGCTCCTACAATGAGCAGTTCTTC; cdr3_aa: CASSKDFRTSGSSYNEQFF; j_call: TRBJ2-1; v_call: TRBV21-1; d_call: NA; clone_size: many
cdr3_nt: TGTGCCAGCAGTTACTCTACCAGGACGGGGACCCAGTACTTC; cdr3_aa: CASSYSTRTGTQYF; j_call: TRBJ2-5; v_call: TRBV6-2/TRBV6-3; d_call: NA; clone_size: few
cdr3_nt: TGTGCCAGCAGCTCTAAGGCGGGGTCCCACAATGAGCAGTTCTTC; cdr3_aa: CASSSKAGSHNEQFF; j_call: TRBJ2-1; v_call: TRBV7-6; d_call: NA; clone_size: many
cdr3_nt: TGTGCCAGCAGCTTATCAGGGAGGTCACACGAGCAGTACTTC; cdr3_aa: CASSLSGRSHEQYF; j_call: TRBJ2-7; v_call: TRBV7-9; d_call: NA; clone_size: NA
cdr3_nt: TGCGCCAGCAGCTTGCCGGGAGGGGACATTCAGTACTTC; cdr3_aa: CASSLPGGDIQYF; j_call: TRBJ2-4; v_call: TRBV5-1; d_call: TRBD2; clone_size: many
cdr3_nt: TGTGCCAGTAGTATGGCAGGAGCGAACACCGGGGAGCTGTTTTTT; cdr3_aa: CASSMAGANTGELFF; j_call: TRBJ2-2; v_call: TRBV19; d_call: NA; clone_size: few
cdr3_nt: TGTGCCACCAGTGATCCTACAGGGTTTAGCACAGATACGCAGTATTTT; cdr3_aa: CATSDPTGFSTDTQYF; j_call: TRBJ2-3; v_call: TRBV24-1; d_call: NA; clone_size: few
cdr3_nt: TGTGCCAGCAGCGCGGGACCCCGGGAGGGCGAGCAGTACTTC; cdr3_aa: CASSAGPREGEQYF; j_call: TRBJ2-7; v_call: TRBV7-2; d_call: TRBD2; clone_size: many
cdr3_nt: TGTGCCAGCAGTTACCCCTCGACAGGGATAGAGACCCAGTACTTC; cdr3_aa: CASSYPSTGIETQYF; j_call: TRBJ2-5; v_call: TRBV6-2/TRBV6-3; d_call: TRBD1; clone_size: few
cdr3_nt: TGCAGTGCTAGAGATAGACGGACAGGGAGTAATTCACCCCTCCACTTT; cdr3_aa: CSARDRRTGSNSPLHF; j_call: TRBJ1-6; v_call: TRBV20-1; d_call: TRBD1; clone_size: NA
cdr3_nt: TGTGCCAGCACCCCCTCTCAGGGGGCCTACAATGAGCAGTTCTTC; cdr3_aa: CASTPSQGAYNEQFF; j_call: TRBJ2-1; v_call: TRBV11-2; d_call: TRBD1; clone_size: few
cdr3_nt: TGTGCCAGCTCACCTTCCGGGACGGAGTATGGCTACACCTTC; cdr3_aa: CASSPSGTEYGYTF; j_call: TRBJ1-2; v_call: TRBV18; d_call: NA; clone_size: NA
cdr3_nt: TGTGCCGGGCGGGACGGCGAAAACATTCAGTACTTC; cdr3_aa: CAGRDGENIQYF; j_call: TRBJ2-4; v_call: TRBV7-9; d_call: NA; clone_size: NA
cdr3_nt: TGTGCCACCAGCCCCTCGGGGGCAGATACGCAGTATTTT; cdr3_aa: CATSPSGADTQYF; j_call: TRBJ2-3; v_call: TRBV15; d_call: NA; clone_size: few
cdr3_nt: TGTGCCAGCAGTGAGGGCATCCTGGCCAAAAACATTCAGTACTTC; cdr3_aa: CASSEGILAKNIQYF; j_call: TRBJ2-4; v_call: TRBV2; d_call: NA; clone_size: NA
cdr3_nt: TGTGCCAGCAGTGACCGGACTAGCGGGACCTCCTACAATGAGCAGTTCTTC; cdr3_aa: CASSDRTSGTSYNEQFF; j_call: TRBJ2-1; v_call: TRBV27; d_call: TRBD2; clone_size: few
cdr3_nt: TGCAGTGCTAGAACGCGGGGAGGCGGCAATCAGCCCCAGCATTTT; cdr3_aa: CSARTRGGGNQPQHF; j_call: TRBJ1-5; v_call: TRBV20-1; d_call: NA; clone_size: NA
cdr3_nt: TGTGCCAGCAGTTTGAGGGGATCCGGCGAGCAGTACTTC; cdr3_aa: CASSLRGSGEQYF; j_call: TRBJ2-7; v_call: TRBV12-3/TRBV12-4; d_call: NA; clone_size: many
cdr3_nt: TGTGCCAGCAGTCCCCTAGCGGGAAACGTATACAATGAGCAGTTCTTC; cdr3_aa: CASSPLAGNVYNEQFF; j_call: TRBJ2-1; v_call: TRBV27; d_call: TRBD2; clone_size: few
cdr3_nt: TGCGCCAGCAGCCGAACATACGCAACTAATGAAAAACTGTTTTTT; cdr3_aa: CASSRTYATNEKLFF; j_call: TRBJ1-4; v_call: TRBV4-1; d_call: NA; clone_size: many
cdr3_nt: TGTGCCAGCAGTCAAAGGGCGGGGCGCAACACCGGGGAGCTGTTTTTT; cdr3_aa: CASSQRAGRNTGELFF; j_call: TRBJ2-2; v_call: TRBV7-2; d_call: NA; clone_size: few
cdr3_nt: TGTGCCAGCAGCACCGGGACAGATCTCTACGAGCAGTACTTC; cdr3_aa: CASSTGTDLYEQYF; j_call: TRBJ2-7; v_call: TRBV5-5; d_call: TRBD1; clone_size: many
cdr3_nt: TGCAGTGCTCCTCGGGCCGGCAGCCAAGAGACCCAGTACTTC; cdr3_aa: CSAPRAGSQETQYF; j_call: TRBJ2-5; v_call: TRBV20-1; d_call: NA; clone_size: NA
cdr3_nt: TGTGCCAGCAGCTTAAAGCAGAACACTGAAGCTTTCTTT; cdr3_aa: CASSLKQNTEAFF; j_call: TRBJ1-1; v_call: TRBV7-2; d_call: NA; clone_size: few
cdr3_nt: TGTGCCAGCAGTTACTCTGGGGGCGCTAACATGAACACTGAAGCTTTCTTT; cdr3_aa: CASSYSGGANMNTEAFF; j_call: TRBJ1-1; v_call: TRBV6-6; d_call: NA; clone_size: NA
cdr3_nt: TGCAGTGCGGCGGGTATTGGACAGCACACAGATACGCAGTATTTT; cdr3_aa: CSAAGIGQHTDTQYF; j_call: TRBJ2-3; v_call: TRBV20-1; d_call: NA; clone_size: NA